The next 16 T cell receptor beta chains were all read from a single sample in a study of neoadjuvant anti-PD-1 for oral cavity cancer. Measured with immunoSEQ multiplex PCR; TCRdb has only the in-frame clones, and not every one. The table lists some 7,300 clones, roughly 50% of them singletons, with roughly 28% in the top ten. This material consisted of tumor tissue, taken before nivolumab (anti-PD-1) treatment. These receptors were collected from a person between 40 and 79 years old with oral cavity squamous cell carcinoma.

The count of this clone is one. This sequence joins TRBV7-2 and TRBJ1-6; TRBD1 matches at 7 bases. The CDR3 spans 17 residues. Trimming took 4 bases from V and 2 from J; bases not matched to a gene: 8. Germline-derived CDR1 and CDR2 are SGHTA and FQGNSA. The DNA of the CDR3 is TGTGCCAGCAGCTGGAGGGGGCCGTGGACCTATAATTCACCCCTCCACTTT. Translation gives CASSWRGPWTYNSPLHF.

The chain carries TRBV15 and TRBJ2-5; possibly TRBD2 for D (5 bases). This CDR3 region has 15 residues. The V end was cut by 5 bases, the J end by 1 base, with 14 bases between. Germline V gives CDR1 LNHNV, CDR2 YYDKDF (reference sequence). The CDR3 sequence: CATSSRGGLQETQYF. CDR3 in DNA: TGTGCCACCAGCTCCCGGGGTGGGCTCCAAGAGACCCAGTACTTC.

The chain combines TRBV9 with TRBJ2-3; either TRBD1 or TRBD2 may supply D (6 bases each). Germline V gene lookup returns CDR1 SGDLS and CDR2 YYNGEE. The CDR3 extends over 17 amino acids. V lost 0 bases, J lost 1 base, and 15 bases lay in between. The CDR3 reads CASSVGVEGGRTDTQYF. The CDR3 DNA sequence: TGTGCCAGCAGCGTAGGGGTAGAGGGGGGACGCACAGATACGCAGTATTTT. Looking up the rest from reference TRBV9 and TRBJ2-3 gives the full variable domain: DSGVTQTPKHLITATGQRVTLRCSPRSGDLSVYWYQQSLDQGLQFLIQYYNGEERAKGNILERFSAQQFPDLHSELNLSSLELGDSALYFCASSVGVEGGRTDTQYFGPGTRLTVL.

This clone is medium-sized. The V and J genes are TRBV27 and TRBJ2-5, with 9 bases that match TRBD2. Germline V lookup: CDR1 MNHEY, CDR2 SMNVEV (reference sequence). This CDR3 has 15 amino acids. Trimming took 6 bases from V and 4 from J; bases not matched to a gene: 9. Written as DNA, the CDR3 is TGTGCCAGCAGCTCGCTGCGGGGGGGCCGAGAGACCCAGTACTTC. This translates into CASSSLRGGRETQYF.

Here the CDR3 DNA reads TGTGCCAGCAGTGGTCCAGGGGGCTCTGGAAAACTGTTTTTT. This encodes CASSGPGGSGKLFF. The chain is built from TRBV25-1 and TRBJ1-4, with 8 bases aligning to TRBD1. The CDR3 sequence is 14 residues long. Germline values: CDR1 MGHDK, CDR2 SYGVNS. The trim removed 4 bases at V and 10 bases at J, leaving 8 bases unmatched. The whole variable domain, filled in from reference TRBV25-1 and TRBJ1-4, reads EADIYQTPRYLVIGTGKKITLECSQTMGHDKMYWYQQDPGMELHLIHYSYGVNSTEKGDLSSESTVSRIRTEHFPLTLESARPSHTSQYLCASSGPGGSGKLFFGSGTQLSVL.

This clone appeared a few times. The chain carries TRBV5-1 and TRBJ1-6; 7 bases match TRBD1. CDR3 length: 15 residues. In germline, CDR1 is SGHRS, CDR2 YFSETQ. V dropped 4 bases and J dropped 9; count of bases not matched to a gene: 10. The CDR3 is CASSTRQGSGSPLHF. CDR3 in DNA: TGCGCCAGCAGCACAAGACAGGGCAGCGGTTCACCCCTCCACTTT.

J is TRBJ2-7 and V is TRBV15; a weak D match, TRBD1 (5 bases). The CDR3 runs to 13 residues. Germline CDR1 reads LNHNV; CDR2 reads YYDKDF (reference sequence). With 2 bases removed from V and 3 bases from J, the gap between germline ends came to 8 bases. In DNA form, the CDR3 reads TGTGCCACCAGCAGACGTCAGGGCTACGAGCAGTACTTC. It codes for CATSRRQGYEQYF.

This clone is judged medium-sized. The chain couples TRBV7-2 to TRBJ1-6; the match to TRBD1 covers 9 bases. From germline, CDR1 is SGHTA and CDR2 FQGNSA. The V gene end was trimmed by 4 bases and the J gene end by 6 bases; junction bases not matched to a gene: 7. CDR3 length: 16 residues. The CDR3, as DNA: TGTGCCAGCAGCTCCACAGGGGGCTCACCTAATTCACCCCTCCACTTT. It codes for CASSSTGGSPNSPLHF.

This chain connects TRBV7-6 to TRBJ1-5; TRBD1 matches 8 bases. V shed 4 bases and J 3 bases; nucleotides not matched to a gene: 2. Germline V gives CDR1 SGHVS, CDR2 FNYEAQ. The CDR3 loop spans 14 amino acids. CDR3 coding DNA: TGTGCCAGCAGCTCGGGACAGGTCAATCAGCCCCAGCATTTT. Amino acid sequence: CASSSGQVNQPQHF.

This chain connects TRBV11-3 to TRBJ1-6; D gene ambiguous. This CDR3 has 17 residues. The ends were cut back, 5 bases at V and 1 base at J, with 15 bases in the middle. CDR1 and CDR2 (germline): SGHNT, YENEEA. The CDR3 nucleotides read TGTGCCAGCAGCCCCGTGGTCAGGCGATCCTATAATTCACCCCTCCACTTT. Its translation is CASSPVVRRSYNSPLHF.

The CDR3 DNA reads TGCGCCAGCAGCCAAGAGGGACGAAGCCACGACCGGGTGTTTTTT. Amino acid sequence: CASSQEGRSHDRVFF. The J gene is TRBJ1-4, the V gene TRBV4-3; weak D call: TRBD1 (5 bases). The CDR3 contains 15 residues. Per the germline V gene, CDR1 is LGHNA and CDR2 is YSLEER. Trimming shortened V by 0 bases and J by 15 bases, and 20 bases separated the two germline ends.

The gene calls are TRBV28 and TRBJ2-3, with D unclear. This CDR3 spans 15 amino acids. Germline V lookup: CDR1 MDHEN, CDR2 SYDVKM. V lost 3 bases, J lost 8 bases, and 18 bases lay in between. This chain's CDR3 is CASSFLSGSRATQYF. DNA of the CDR3: TGTGCCAGCAGTTTCCTGTCCGGGTCCCGCGCTACGCAGTATTTT. Using reference TRBV28 and TRBJ2-3 for the parts outside the CDR3, the full variable domain is DVKVTQSSRYLVKRTGEKVFLECVQDMDHENMFWYRQDPGLGLRLIYFSYDVKMKEKGDIPEGYSVSREKKERFSLILESASTNQTSMYLCASSFLSGSRATQYFGPGTRLTVL.

This clone showed up just a few times. V usage is TRBV27 and J usage is TRBJ2-7; no reliable D call. The CDR3 is made up of 14 amino acids. The V gene lost 0 bases and the J gene lost 6 bases, with 12 bases spanning the gap. Germline assignment: CDR1 MNHEY and CDR2 SMNVEV (reference sequence). This chain's CDR3 is CASSLSGKGREQYF. The CDR3 DNA is TGTGCCAGCAGTTTATCGGGAAAAGGTCGCGAGCAGTACTTC.

This chain links TRBV29-1 with TRBJ2-7; TRBD2 is a possible D gene (6 bases). The CDR3 is 14 amino acids. Germline CDR1 SQVTM, CDR2 ANQGSEA. V was trimmed by 4 bases and J by 0 bases, leaving 13 bases between them. CDR3: CSVAGGKSSYEQYF. Here the CDR3 DNA reads TGCAGCGTTGCTGGGGGGAAGAGCTCCTACGAGCAGTACTTC.

This clone was observed a few times. The CDR3 loop is CASSPSGQGAGEQYF. CDR3 nucleotides: TGTGCCAGCAGTCCCAGCGGACAGGGGGCGGGAGAGCAGTACTTC. The chain is built from TRBV28 and TRBJ2-7, with TRBD1 identical over 11 bases. Germline V gives CDR1 MDHEN, CDR2 SYDVKM. This CDR3 spans 15 amino acids. The V segment lost 5 bases and the J segment 7 bases; nucleotides outside the gene matches: 10. Variable domain in full (rest from reference TRBV28 and TRBJ2-7): DVKVTQSSRYLVKRTGEKVFLECVQDMDHENMFWYRQDPGLGLRLIYFSYDVKMKEKGDIPEGYSVSREKKERFSLILESASTNQTSMYLCASSPSGQGAGEQYFGPGTRLTVT.

The chain recombines TRBV7-2 with TRBJ2-1, with 10 bases matching TRBD2. Germline trimming cut 5 bases from V and 2 bases from J; bases unmatched to any gene: 3. This CDR3 contains 15 residues. Looked up from germline, CDR1 is SGHTA and CDR2 is FQGNSA. The chain's CDR3 is CASSILAGAYNEQFF. The CDR3 nucleotides read TGTGCCAGCAGCATTCTAGCGGGAGCCTACAATGAGCAGTTCTTC.